This T cell receptor (beta chain) was obtained from a study of cytomegalovirus exposure and HLA in healthy donors. Study-wide results and caveats: In a later analysis, HLA-C alleles had the fewest associated TCRs, DRB1 alleles the most. Previously analyzed data showed that most TCR beta V segments were productive at a frequency of about 90% or about 30%. Reportedly, fewer N-insertions than the approximately 700-donor mean appeared in an Asian-associated ancestry cluster in a later analysis. Cytomegalovirus association was listed for about 170 TCR beta chains.

CDR1 is KGHSH and CDR2 is LQKENI in the germline V gene. The V end lost 4 bases, the J end lost 0 bases, and 22 bases lay between the germline ends. CDR3 length: 20 amino acids. PCR employed 60 Vbeta and 13 Jbeta primers. This table comes from immunoSEQ multiplex PCR, and its TCRdb copy is limited to in-frame clones, with some not included. The sample includes some 150,000 clones, roughly 87% seen only once; the top ten take approximately 6.1%. Note on this clone: Its specificity is not known.

The origin of this receptor is a man aged 25-40 years in good health and CMV-seropositive. Sequences were obtained from PBMCs. This chain uses TRBV18 with TRBJ1-6, with D uncertain. In DNA, the CDR3 is TGTGCCAGCTCACGCCTGCCGCATCCCCCACCGAGCTCCTATAATTCACCCCTCCACTTT. Translated, it gives CASSRLPHPPPSSYNSPLHF.